This entry concerns a single TCR beta chain. The antigen remains undetermined. Germline-derived CDR1 and CDR2 are MNHEY and SVGAGI. The CDR3 consists of 12 residues. The germline V and J ends were trimmed by 6 bases and 8 bases, with 10 bases remaining between them. Input was approximately 2 ug genomic DNA, or all available if less. Primers: 60 V beta forward and 13 J beta reverse. Clones were sequenced by immunoSEQ multiplex PCR, and TCRdb holds only the in-frame ones, with some missing. Of tens of thousands of clones detected, about 80% appear once; the ten largest clones hold 7.8%. The sample comes from a study of glioma-infiltrating T cells after dendritic cell vaccination. Study-level results: Survival was not directly related to TCR clonality in these patients.

This TCR came from a human donor with glioblastoma. This rearrangement joins TRBV6-5 to TRBJ1-4; no clear D. The sequencing here drew on blood, taken before dendritic cell vaccination. CDR3 region: CASSLLGEKLFF. The CDR3 DNA follows: TGTGCCAGCAGCCTCCTAGGAGAAAAACTGTTTTTT.